In this sample, the clone carrying this T cell receptor beta chain turned up once. This sample is part of a study of control samples from healthy donors and cancer patients. Clones were read by immunoSEQ multiplex PCR, and TCRdb kept only the in-frame ones, dropping some. Here the sample spans approximately 150,000 clones, 91% being singletons. This clonotype originated in a man aged 30-40 years in good health. The sample taken for sequencing was blood.

In DNA, the CDR3 is TGTGCCAGCAGATTAACTAGCGGGGGGTACAATGAGCAGTTCTTC. It codes for CASRLTSGGYNEQFF. The chain recombines TRBV27 with TRBJ2-1, with 12 bases lining up with TRBD2. The CDR3 is 15 amino acids. In germline, CDR1 is MNHEY, CDR2 SMNVEV (reference sequence). The V gene end was trimmed by 6 bases and the J gene end by 4 bases; junction bases not matched to a gene: 4.